Here is one T cell receptor beta chain with its context. This clonotype was found a few times. This clone's antigen is unknown. Base qualities were left out, and no much larger clone turns up one base away. The CDR3, cysteine through phenylalanine, is 16 amino acids long. Only the CDR3 DNA stays, 48 bases, in frame from base 1. Relative to germline, V is missing 5 bases and J is missing 4 bases, with 9 bases of the junction outside any gene match. The germline V gene supplies CDR1 SGHTA and CDR2 FQGNSA. The data belong to a study of blood T cells in healthy people across ages (dated by TCRdb to between 2015 and 2016). In the study overall: In model experiments, roughly one uniquely barcoded TCR beta cDNA molecule per two T cells was captured by template switching. Age-related changes in TCR beta repertoire diversity were measured in the study by deep sequencing normalized with unique cDNA molecular identifiers. The donors were divided into four age groups: young (average roughly 15 years), middle-aged (about 41), aged (approximately 59) and long-lived (nearly 85). To avoid experimental bias, donors of different ages were spread randomly across the sequencing lanes. Using the same blood draw, the study looked at two additional independent replicas of 1 million unique cDNA reads for two donors, one aged 18 to 29 and the other aged 80 or older. The paper as a whole reports these results and caveats: There was a strong correlation between observed TCR beta diversity and the percentage of naive T cells measured by flow cytometry. Estimates of total diversity based on one million sequenced T cells were considered lower bounds and underestimates. The long-lived group showed more naive CD4+ T cells, fewer expanded clones and increased TCR diversity than the aged group, suggesting age selection. Observed TCR beta diversity per million T cells fell roughly linearly with age, and a significant reduction was already apparent by age about 43. Because profiling used bulk unsorted PBMCs, naive and antigen-experienced compartments could not be compared conclusively. Because donor CMV infection status was unknown, age-related changes in expanded clonotypes were potentially confounded.

The 39 donors, aged about 6 to 90 years, were systemically healthy Caucasian individuals from Russia. Each donor gave ten milliliters of peripheral blood, collected into EDTA-treated Vacutainer tubes. Ficoll-Paque density-gradient centrifugation was used to isolate PBMCs, with at least 7 million obtained per sample. Total RNA was extracted from PBMCs with Trizol reagent, with at least 5.5 micrograms obtained per sample. Naive CD45RAhigh/CD27high T cell percentages were measured by flow cytometry on a PBMC aliquot from every donor. The library came from 5' RACE. The instrument given in TCRdb is Illumina HiSeq 2500. A second PCR of roughly 6 to 11 cycles was run with a J-beta primer mix and a sample-barcoded 5' primer. A template-switch 5' adaptor carrying 12 random nucleotides introduced a unique molecular identifier onto each TCR beta cDNA molecule. Each sample yielded at least 2.5 million CDR3-containing paired-end reads. First-strand cDNA synthesis was performed from all RNA using the Mint cDNA synthesis kit, with priming by a TRBC-specific oligonucleotide. All cDNA was treated with uracil-DNA glycosylase and then went through a first 18-cycle PCR with the universal primers M1SS and BC2_uni_R. Per the source publication's procedure: Each sample was normalized by randomly selecting 1 million high-quality reads, each carrying a distinct molecular identifier. Reads with shared molecular identifiers were discarded instead of being binned into consensus sequences. MiTCR, with a Q25 quality threshold and the strictest error-elimination algorithm, was used for CDR3 identification, clonotype clustering and error correction. A nonparametric unseen species model with Euler transformation was used to estimate a lower bound on total TCR beta diversity. TCRdb applied fastp at Q25 and MiXCR to the public reads, then kept only in-frame beta chains. Identical CDR3 proteins give one entry, which carries the most common genes and DNA. The V and J calls reflect TCRdb's pipeline rather than the authors' work. Present in this sample are under 950,000 distinct CDR3 sequences, roughly 20% of which were seen just once. The ten top clones hold 22% of the sample.

This chain joins TRBV7-2 to TRBJ2-3; 10 bases in the middle match TRBD1. The TCR sequence derives from a man in his 70s in good health. Material: blood. This receptor has the CDR3 CASSPSSGQGADTQYF. The nucleotides are TGTGCCAGCAGCCCCTCTAGCGGACAGGGGGCAGATACGCAGTATTTT.